This T cell receptor beta chain derives from a study of blood T cell repertoires in COVID-19. Looking at the study overall: PBMCs, B-cell-depleted T cells, or T cells were the source of the cDNA or gDNA that made up the material.

TCRdb's copy holds only in-frame clones and misses some; the assay was immunoSEQ multiplex PCR. Here the sample spans roughly 130,000 clones, less than 90% being singletons. V trimming: 4 bases; J trimming: 1 base; junction bases outside the gene matches: 5. The CDR3 extends over 15 amino acids. Germline V gene lookup returns CDR1 SGHNT and CDR2 YENEEA. This clone was seen a single time. One Seattle source followed patients from active infection through their disease course. This clonotype was sampled from a human donor with COVID-19, enrolled during active disease. The donor label of this sample is uncertain. The chain has TRBV11-3 and TRBJ2-7; 9 nucleotides match TRBD1. Sequencing was carried out using peripheral blood. The CDR3 DNA reads TGTGCCAGCAGCTACCGACAGGGGGTTTCCTACGAGCAGTACTTC. This gives the protein CASSYRQGVSYEQYF.